Detailed here is one T cell receptor beta chain. The CDR3 loop spans 14 amino acids. The germline V gene has CDR1 SQVTM and CDR2 ANQGSEA. The V and J ends lost 6 bases and 4 bases respectively, with 16 bases between them. The sample is drawn from a study of blood T cell repertoires in COVID-19. Turning to the study itself: The analysed material was cDNA or gDNA that came from T cells, B-cell-depleted T cells, or PBMCs.

Per the study methods: Using reference gene primer amplification, nucleated cell counts were estimated. Using immunoSEQ multiplex PCR, the repertoire was profiled, and TCRdb retains in-frame clones only, with some absent. V and J calls and clone size follow that table, whereas D and trimming were derived from the DNA. The profile shows approximately 90,000 clones, about 91% of them singletons. The sequence was collected from a man between 60 and 70 years old with acute or convalescent COVID-19. The chain joins TRBV29-1 to TRBJ1-5; maybe TRBD1 (5 bases). The sequencing input was peripheral blood. The CDR3 protein is CSVSKGVGNQPQHF. Here the CDR3 DNA reads TGCAGCGTCTCAAAAGGGGTAGGGAATCAGCCCCAGCATTTT.